The 30 T cell receptor beta chains below come from one sample, sequenced in a study of blood T cell repertoires in COVID-19. Clones were read by immunoSEQ multiplex PCR, and TCRdb kept only the in-frame ones, dropping some. The table shows fewer than 25,000 clones, with about 83% occurring only once. Specimen: peripheral blood. These receptors came from a human donor in a cohort sampled during active COVID-19.

V is TRBV6-2 or TRBV6-3 and J is TRBJ1-2; 7 nucleotides line up with TRBD1. This CDR3 has 16 residues. V lost 2 bases to trimming and J lost 1 base; unmatched junction nucleotides: 7. The V gene's germline CDR1 is MNHEY and CDR2 SVGEGT. The CDR3 is CASSYATGMYNYGYTF. CDR3 in DNA: TGTGCCAGCAGTTACGCGACAGGGATGTATAACTATGGCTACACCTTC.

The V call is TRBV25-1, the J call TRBJ2-2; D is ambiguous. Germline loops: CDR1 MGHDK, CDR2 SYGVNS. CDR3 length equals 14 residues. Trimming pared 3 bases from V and 1 base from J, leaving 6 bases between. CDR3 amino acids: CASSEAGNTGELFF. The CDR3 nucleotides are TGTGCCAGCAGTGAGGCAGGGAACACCGGGGAGCTGTTTTTT. Looking up the rest from reference TRBV25-1 and TRBJ2-2 gives the full variable domain: EADIYQTPRYLVIGTGKKITLECSQTMGHDKMYWYQQDPGMELHLIHYSYGVNSTEKGDLSSESTVSRIRTEHFPLTLESARPSHTSQYLCASSEAGNTGELFFGEGSRLTVL.

There are a few counts of this clone. The rearrangement links TRBV19 to TRBJ2-2, with TRBD2 matching 8 bases. The V gene's germline CDR1 is LNHDA and CDR2 SQIVND (reference sequence). The CDR3 covers 15 residues. V lost 4 bases, J lost 4 bases, and 5 bases stayed unmatched. CDR3 loop: CASSSVAGTTGELFF. The DNA for the CDR3 is TGTGCCAGTAGTAGTGTAGCGGGGACCACCGGGGAGCTGTTTTTT.

The chain carries TRBV19 and TRBJ2-3; D not certain. Germline V gene lookup returns CDR1 LNHDA and CDR2 SQIVND (reference sequence). The CDR3 is 15 residues long. Trimming removed 8 bases from V and 1 base from J, with 16 bases in between. The CDR3 is CASGQRSSRTDTQYF. Here the CDR3 DNA reads TGTGCCAGTGGGCAAAGATCATCCCGCACAGATACGCAGTATTTT.

This clone was observed a few times. The V gene is TRBV5-8, the J gene TRBJ1-5; D remains ambiguous. Germline V lookup: CDR1 SGHTS, CDR2 YDEGEE. The V end lost 0 bases, the J end lost 7 bases, and 11 bases lay between the germline ends. The CDR3 totals 14 residues. The CDR3, as DNA: TGTGCCAGCAGCTTGGATCCGCGGGGACAGCCCCAGCATTTT. The encoded protein is CASSLDPRGQPQHF.

The genes are TRBV19 and TRBJ1-1, with D tentatively TRBD1 (5 bases). Deletions cut 4 bases from V and 4 bases from J, with 13 bases between. CDR1 is LNHDA and CDR2 is SQIVND in the germline V gene (reference sequence). This CDR3 region has 14 residues. The CDR3 DNA reads TGTGCCAGTAGTACAGGAGGGGTACGCACTGAAGCTTTCTTT. Protein: CASSTGGVRTEAFF.

Of note for this clone: At one end the junction does not follow the germline gene, possibly because of a read error. The chain links TRBV7-2 to TRBJ1-1, with D tentatively TRBD1 (6 bases). The CDR3 totals 15 residues. The germline gives CDR1 SGHTA, CDR2 FQGNSA. The CDR3 DNA is TGTGCCAGCAGGTTAGGGGGGCCGGCTAACACTGAAGCTTTCTTT. As protein: CASRLGGPANTEAFF. Drawing the rest from reference TRBV7-2 and TRBJ1-1, the complete variable domain is GAGVSQSPSNKVTEKGKDVELRCDPISGHTALYWYRQSLGQGLEFLIYFQGNSAPDKSGLPSDRFSAERTGGSVSTLTIQRTQQEDSAVYLCASRLGGPANTEAFFGQGTRLTVV.

This clone has only a few counts. The chain combines TRBV7-2 with TRBJ2-7; 9 nucleotides agree with TRBD1. Per germline, CDR1 SGHTA and CDR2 FQGNSA. The V gene end was trimmed by 5 bases and the J gene end by 2 bases; junction bases not matched to a gene: 7. The CDR3 contains 15 residues. The CDR3 bases are TGTGCCAGCAGCCCCTCCGGGACAGGGACCTACGAGCAGTACTTC. Its protein is CASSPSGTGTYEQYF.

This clone was observed a few times. The rearrangement joins TRBV10-3 to TRBJ2-7, with a weak D call TRBD1 (7 bases). This CDR3 is 16 amino acids long. Germline loops: CDR1 ENHRY, CDR2 SYGVKD. V was pared by 0 bases and J by 2 bases, with 14 bases between. As DNA, the CDR3 is TGTGCCATCAGTGAGTCGGGGGGCAGGGGGACCTACGAGCAGTACTTC. Translation gives CAISESGGRGTYEQYF.

The CDR3 sequence: CASSLSYRSTDTQYF. Written as DNA, the CDR3 is TGTGCCAGCAGCTTATCTTACAGGAGCACAGATACGCAGTATTTT. This rearrangement joins TRBV7-9 to TRBJ2-3; tentative D call: TRBD1 (5 bases). This CDR3 spans 15 amino acids. V was cut by 2 bases and J by 0 bases, with 9 bases left in between. Germline values: CDR1 SEHNR, CDR2 FQNEAQ (reference sequence).

The chain combines TRBV19 with TRBJ2-5; 7 nucleotides line up with TRBD1. This CDR3 has 13 residues. From germline, CDR1 is LNHDA and CDR2 SQIVND (reference sequence). J was trimmed by 3 bases and V by 5 bases; bases with no gene match: 3. CDR3 region: CASSLGTEETQYF. CDR3 nucleotides: TGTGCCAGTAGTCTAGGGACAGAAGAGACCCAGTACTTC.

In the case of this clone: Sequence at one end of the junction differs from germline and may be a read error. The gene calls are TRBV28 and TRBJ2-1, with D perhaps TRBD2 (5 bases). The CDR3 is 14 amino acids. The germline V gene encodes CDR1 MDHEN and CDR2 SYDVKM. The CDR3 loop is CASSFPSSHNEQFF. Written as DNA, the CDR3 is TGTGCCAGCAGTTTTCCTAGCTCCCACAATGAGCAGTTCTTC. The variable domain in full, completed from reference TRBV28 and TRBJ2-1, reads DVKVTQSSRYLVKRTGEKVFLECVQDMDHENMFWYRQDPGLGLRLIYFSYDVKMKEKGDIPEGYSVSREKKERFSLILESASTNQTSMYLCASSFPSSHNEQFFGPGTRLTVL.

The rearrangement links TRBV7-2 to TRBJ2-3; the match to TRBD1 covers 7 bases. This CDR3 is built from 16 residues. The junction had 9 bases not matched to a gene; V was cut back by 3 bases and J by 3 bases. Germline lookup yields CDR1 SGHTA and CDR2 FQGNSA. In nucleotides, the CDR3 is TGTGCCAGCAGCTTTGGGGCAGGGGGTAGTACAGATACGCAGTATTTT. Translation: CASSFGAGGSTDTQYF.

The rearrangement uses TRBV11-2 and TRBJ1-2; tentative D call: TRBD1 (6 bases). CDR1 SGHAT and CDR2 FQNNGV come from the germline V gene. The CDR3 runs 14 residues. V was trimmed by 5 bases and J by 6 bases, leaving 16 bases between them. This CDR3 reads CASSPISRGNGYTF. The CDR3 DNA is TGTGCCAGCAGCCCCATCAGTAGGGGGAATGGCTACACCTTC.

This chain joins TRBV5-4 and TRBJ1-6; 7 bases are a match to TRBD1. The V gene end was trimmed by 0 bases and the J gene end by 6 bases; junction bases not matched to a gene: 0. CDR1 is SGHNT and CDR2 is YYREEE in the germline V gene (reference sequence). CDR3 size: 14 residues. The CDR3 loop is CASSLDRGNSPLHF. The CDR3 DNA follows: TGTGCCAGCAGCTTGGACAGGGGTAATTCACCCCTCCACTTT.

The V and J genes are TRBV15 and TRBJ1-2; 7 nucleotides line up with TRBD1. This CDR3 comprises 14 residues. From germline, CDR1 is LNHNV and CDR2 YYDKDF (reference sequence). Trimming cost V 3 bases and J 4 bases; bases outside gene matches: 5. The CDR3 nucleotides read TGTGCCACCAGCAGGGAGGACAGGACCTATGGCTACACCTTC. This codes for CATSREDRTYGYTF.

Written as DNA, the CDR3 is TGTGCCAGCAGTCCGAGTGGGGGGGCTAATGAAAAACTGTTTTTT. As protein: CASSPSGGANEKLFF. The chain employs TRBV27 and TRBJ1-4, with D possibly being TRBD1 (5 bases). This CDR3 spans 15 amino acids. Deletions cut 5 bases from V and 3 bases from J, with 13 bases between. The germline V gene has CDR1 MNHEY and CDR2 SMNVEV (reference sequence).

The chain uses TRBV4-3 and TRBJ1-4, with 8 nucleotides matching TRBD1. CDR3 length: 15 amino acids. CDR1 LGHNA and CDR2 YSLEER come from the germline V gene. V lost 3 bases, J lost 8 bases, and 8 bases stayed unmatched. The CDR3 coding sequence is TGCGCCAGCAGCCAGACCAGACAGGGGTGGGAAAAACTGTTTTTT. This gives the protein CASSQTRQGWEKLFF.

This chain connects TRBV9 to TRBJ1-4, with 8 bases matching TRBD1. Germline loops: CDR1 SGDLS, CDR2 YYNGEE. The V segment lost 5 bases and the J segment 4 bases; nucleotides outside the gene matches: 7. This CDR3 is built from 15 residues. CDR3 DNA sequence: TGTGCCAGCAGTGAGGACAGGGCGCTTAATGAAAAACTGTTTTTT. It codes for CASSEDRALNEKLFF.

This chain joins TRBV5-1 and TRBJ2-3; weak D call: TRBD2 (6 bases). Germline V CDR1 and CDR2: SGHRS, YFSETQ. The V gene lost 4 bases and the J gene lost 2 bases, with 17 bases spanning the gap. The CDR3 totals 16 residues. The DNA for the CDR3 is TGCGCCAGCAGCCAGGCCACTAGCAGAAACACAGATACGCAGTATTTT. Translated: CASSQATSRNTDTQYF.

The CDR3 DNA is TGTGCCACCAGTGATGGTAGCGATAGCACAGATACGCAGTATTTT. As protein: CATSDGSDSTDTQYF. This chain uses TRBV24-1 with TRBJ2-3; D may be TRBD2 (5 bases). This CDR3 contains 15 residues. V dropped 3 bases and J dropped 0 bases, with 9 bases sitting between them. CDR1 KGHDR and CDR2 SFDVKD come from the germline V gene.

The chain is built from TRBV5-1 and TRBJ2-1; 14 nucleotides line up with TRBD2. CDR1 and CDR2 from the germline V gene are SGHRS and YFSETQ. V lost 3 bases and J lost 6; bases outside the gene matches: 2. The CDR3 is 15 residues long. Written as DNA, the CDR3 is TGCGCCAGCAGCTCCGGACTAGCGGGAGGCAATGAGCAGTTCTTC. Translated, it gives CASSSGLAGGNEQFF.

The chain joins TRBV10-3 to TRBJ2-7; possible D gene TRBD1, 6 bases. Trimming removed 0 bases from V and 3 bases from J, with 9 bases in between. The V gene's germline CDR1 is ENHRY and CDR2 SYGVKD. The CDR3 covers 14 residues. The CDR3 DNA reads TGTGCCATCAGTGAGTCAAGGGACAACTACGAGCAGTACTTC. Translation: CAISESRDNYEQYF.

The V gene is TRBV9, the J gene TRBJ2-5; 8 nucleotides align to TRBD2. J gave up 7 bases and V 4 bases, and 9 bases lay outside the gene matches. Per germline, CDR1 SGDLS and CDR2 YYNGEE. The CDR3 has 14 residues. CDR3 in DNA: TGTGCCAGCAGCAAGGCGGGGGGCGCAGGGACCCAGTACTTC. This translates into CASSKAGGAGTQYF.

This clone was seen more than once but under ten times. The chain employs TRBV11-3 and TRBJ2-1, with TRBD2 identical over 9 bases. J gave up 5 bases and V 5 bases, and 7 bases lay outside the gene matches. Germline CDR1 is SGHNT and CDR2 is YENEEA. The CDR3 totals 15 residues. The CDR3 loop is CASSQGSSGNNEQFF. The DNA of the CDR3 is TGTGCCAGCAGCCAAGGTTCTAGCGGGAACAATGAGCAGTTCTTC.

This chain joins TRBV7-7 and TRBJ1-3; unclear D gene. The CDR3 runs 15 residues. The V end lost 5 bases, the J end lost 0 bases, and 11 bases lay between the germline ends. Germline values: CDR1 SSHAT, CDR2 FNYEAQ (reference sequence). Here the CDR3 reads CASSQFAGSGNTIYF. DNA of the CDR3: TGTGCCAGCAGCCAGTTTGCTGGCTCTGGAAACACCATATATTTT.

In this sample, this clone turned up a few times. The chain recombines TRBV24-1 with TRBJ2-2; TRBD1 agrees at 7 bases. J lost 1 base, V lost 9 bases, and 4 bases had no gene match. Per the germline V gene, CDR1 is KGHDR and CDR2 is SFDVKD. The CDR3 consists of 14 residues. CDR3: CATQGQVNTGELFF. DNA of the CDR3: TGTGCCACCCAAGGACAGGTGAACACCGGGGAGCTGTTTTTT.

This rearrangement joins TRBV5-8 to TRBJ2-1; tentatively, D is TRBD2 (6 bases). Deletions cut 3 bases from V and 0 bases from J, with 19 bases between. Per germline, CDR1 SGHTS and CDR2 YDEGEE. There are 18 residues in the CDR3. CDR3 protein: CASSWGTSSLGSYNEQFF. The CDR3 DNA reads TGTGCCAGCAGCTGGGGGACTTCTTCCCTAGGCTCCTACAATGAGCAGTTCTTC.

The rearrangement links TRBV10-3 to TRBJ1-2; 8 nucleotides match TRBD1. Trimming took 10 bases from V and 4 from J; bases not matched to a gene: 17. This CDR3 is 16 amino acids long. Germline loops: CDR1 ENHRY, CDR2 SYGVKD. This chain's CDR3 is CATRPGQAAGGYGYTF. CDR3 sequence (DNA): TGTGCCACCCGACCGGGACAGGCGGCCGGCGGCTATGGCTACACCTTC.

This chain joins TRBV19 and TRBJ1-2, with 9 positions matching TRBD1. V dropped 9 bases and J dropped 8; count of bases not matched to a gene: 16. Germline V gene data show CDR1 as LNHDA and CDR2 as SQIVND (reference sequence). This CDR3 is 15 amino acids long. This CDR3 is CASSTSGTGGTGYTF. CDR3 sequence (DNA): TGTGCCAGCAGCACTAGTGGCACAGGGGGCACGGGCTACACCTTC.